This T cell receptor beta chain was recovered during a study of PD-1 blockade in classical Hodgkin lymphoma. As to time point: cycle 4 day 1 (C4D1), after more than 5 weeks of nivolumab. Each and every patient relapsed after autologous stem cell transplantation, and patients got differing brentuximab vedotin exposure. The germline gives CDR1 LNHDA, CDR2 SQIVND (reference sequence). CDR3 length: 18 residues. Trimming stripped 2 bases from V and 0 bases from J, with 14 bases between. The repertoire was sequenced with immunoSEQ multiplex PCR; TCRdb's copy has only in-frame clones and lacks some. The sample has 90,000 to 110,000 clones; around nine tenths are singletons.

The chain carries TRBV19 and TRBJ2-6, with a possible D match to TRBD1 (5 bases). Sequencing used peripheral blood mononuclear cells (PBMCs), obtained before the fourth cycle of nivolumab. The TCR comes from a human donor with classical Hodgkin lymphoma. Here the CDR3 reads CASSIRAGLYSGANVLTF. As DNA, the CDR3 is TGTGCCAGTAGTATAAGAGCAGGGCTATACTCTGGGGCCAACGTCCTGACTTTC.